This T cell receptor beta chain came from a study of T cell responses to AZD1222 COVID-19 vaccine. Profiled with immunoSEQ multiplex PCR; TCRdb holds only in-frame clones, not every one. The sample lists 80,000 to 90,000 clones; roughly nine tenths were seen once. This clone showed up just once. CDR3 length equals 15 residues. The germline V gene has CDR1 SGHNT and CDR2 YYREEE (reference sequence). V was pared by 4 bases and J by 4 bases, with 11 bases of the junction left unmatched. The sequencing here drew on peripheral blood, taken on day 0 of AZD1222 vaccination. The rearrangement uses TRBV5-4 and TRBJ2-7; 7 positions agree with TRBD1. The TCR sequence derives from an adult in good health. The CDR3 nucleotides are TGTGCCAGCAGCATGATAGGGGACAGCTATTACGAGCAGTACTTC. Protein product: CASSMIGDSYYEQYF. Drawing the rest from reference TRBV5-4 and TRBJ2-7, the complete variable domain is ETGVTQSPTHLIKTRGQQVTLRCSSQSGHNTVSWYQQALGQGPQFIFQYYREEENGRGNFPPRFSGLQFPNYSSELNVNALELDDSALYLCASSMIGDSYYEQYFGPGTRLTVT.